This is a list of T cell receptor beta chains from one sample in a study of shared clonotypes between healthy human individuals. The protocol was immunoSEQ multiplex PCR, while the TCRdb copy is restricted to in-frame clones and leaves out a portion. The table records millions of clones, over 85% of them present only once. The specimen was naive CD4+ T cells sorted from blood. The receptors here all came from a man between 18 and 35 years old in good health. CDR3s include the opening cysteine and the closing phenylalanine or tryptophan. A D gene is named only where the DNA matches it firmly. Part of the rows lack a size; the others show once, few, many or a class for expanded clones.

d_gene | j_gene | v_gene | abundance | CDR3aa | CDR3nt
. | TRBJ1-3 | TRBV30 | . | CAWDVGADQYF | TGTGCCTGGGATGTGGGGGCGGACCAATATTTT
TRBD1 | TRBJ1-3 | TRBV11-2 | . | CASSPQGAGNTIYF | TGTGCCAGCAGCCCACAGGGGGCTGGAAACACCATATATTTT
TRBD1 | TRBJ1-1 | TRBV30 | . | CAWIRRGGFTEAFF | TGTGCCTGGATCCGCAGGGGGGGATTCACTGAAGCTTTCTTT
. | TRBJ1-3 | TRBV5-4 | . | CASSLEGGNTIYF | TGTGCCAGCAGCTTGGAAGGTGGAAACACCATATATTTT
TRBD1 | TRBJ1-1 | TRBV28 | . | CASSPPDRRNTEAFF | TGTGCCAGCAGTCCACCGGACAGGAGGAACACTGAAGCTTTCTTT
. | TRBJ1-1 | TRBV30 | . | CAWSLDTEAFF | TGTGCCTGGTCGCTGGACACTGAAGCTTTCTTT
. | TRBJ2-3 | TRBV7-9 | . | CATAVARTTDTQYF | TGTGCCACAGCGGTAGCACGGACCACAGATACGCAGTATTTT
. | TRBJ1-2 | TRBV28 | . | CASSWGPLGGYTF | TGTGCCAGCAGCTGGGGCCCATTGGGGGGCTACACCTTC
TRBD1 | TRBJ2-3 | TRBV5-4 | . | CASSWDRVVADTQYF | TGTGCCAGCAGCTGGGACAGGGTAGTGGCAGATACGCAGTATTTT
. | TRBJ2-5 | TRBV5-1 | . | CASSLSTSWETQYF | TGCGCCAGCAGCTTGTCCACTAGCTGGGAGACCCAGTACTTC
TRBD1 | TRBJ1-2 | TRBV30 | . | CAWAGTGDGYTF | TGTGCCTGGGCCGGGACAGGCGATGGCTACACCTTC
TRBD1 | TRBJ1-3 | TRBV7-2 | . | CASSFGDRAGSGNTIYF | TGTGCCAGCAGCTTCGGTGACAGGGCTGGCTCTGGAAACACCATATATTTT
TRBD2 | TRBJ2-7 | TRBV10-3 | . | CAISESAGIEQYF | TGTGCCATCAGTGAGTCAGCGGGGATCGAGCAGTACTTC
. | TRBJ2-1 | TRBV6-5 | . | CASREGTLTQFF | TGTGCCAGCAGGGAAGGGACTCTGACGCAGTTCTTC
TRBD1 | TRBJ2-7 | TRBV7-9 | . | CASSKNPGTGYEQYF | TGTGCCAGCAGCAAAAATCCCGGGACAGGGTACGAGCAGTACTTC
TRBD2 | TRBJ2-7 | TRBV6-1 | . | CASSATSGLSYEQYF | TGTGCCAGCAGTGCCACTAGCGGCTTGTCCTACGAGCAGTACTTC
TRBD1 | TRBJ1-4 | TRBV5-1 | few | CASSLFGTANEKLFF | TGCGCCAGCAGCTTGTTCGGGACAGCTAATGAAAAACTGTTTTTT
TRBD2 | TRBJ2-3 | TRBV5-1 | . | CASSLRVAGGVLSTDTQYF | TGCGCCAGCAGCTTGAGGGTAGCGGGAGGTGTTCTTAGCACAGATACGCAGTATTTT
TRBD1 | TRBJ2-2 | TRBV23-1 | . | CASSPGTGDPGELFF | TGCGCCAGCAGTCCCGGGACAGGGGACCCCGGGGAGCTGTTTTTT
TRBD2 | TRBJ2-3 | TRBV9 | . | CASSVATGTSGTTSTDTQYF | TGTGCCAGCAGCGTAGCTACCGGGACTAGCGGGACTACTAGCACAGATACGCAGTATTTT
. | TRBJ2-5 | TRBV5-4 | . | CASRFGTRQETQYF | TGTGCCAGCAGGTTCGGGACACGTCAAGAGACCCAGTACTTC
. | TRBJ2-5 | TRBV7-9 | . | CASSSTNPGEWTQYF | TGTGCCAGCAGCTCAACGAACCCAGGGGAGTGGACCCAGTACTTC
. | TRBJ1-4 | TRBV5-1 | . | CASSLGRTTNEKLFF | TGCGCCAGCAGCTTGGGTAGGACAACTAATGAAAAACTGTTTTTT
TRBD2 | TRBJ2-1 | TRBV25-1 | . | CASSEFGLAGPSYNEQFF | TGTGCCAGCAGTGAATTCGGACTAGCGGGCCCCTCCTACAATGAGCAGTTCTTC
. | TRBJ2-7 | TRBV5-1 | . | CASSLVPGPTYEQYF | TGCGCCAGCAGCTTGGTTCCGGGCCCGACCTACGAGCAGTACTTC
. | TRBJ1-1 | TRBV23-1 | . | CASSQEWNTEAFF | TGCGCCAGCAGTCAGGAGTGGAACACTGAAGCTTTCTTT
TRBD1 | TRBJ2-1 | TRBV10-3 | . | CAISESRGGAYNEQFF | TGTGCCATCAGTGAGTCGAGAGGGGGCGCTTACAATGAGCAGTTCTTC
. | TRBJ1-2 | TRBV30 | few | CAWSMGNYGYTF | TGTGCCTGGAGTATGGGGAACTATGGCTACACCTTC
TRBD1 | TRBJ2-1 | TRBV9 | . | CASSVEDRGPSSYNEQFF | TGTGCCAGCAGCGTAGAGGACAGGGGGCCCAGCTCCTACAATGAGCAGTTCTTC
TRBD2 | TRBJ2-3 | TRBV10-3 | . | CAIGRVSGAPSTDTQYF | TGTGCCATCGGGCGGGTTAGCGGGGCCCCTAGCACAGATACGCAGTATTTT
. | TRBJ1-4 | TRBV6-1 | few | CASSEDSKKLFF | TGTGCCAGCAGTGAAGATTCGAAAAAACTGTTTTTT
. | TRBJ2-1 | TRBV2 | . | CASTPLRGLNEQFF | TGTGCCAGCACCCCACTTCGGGGGCTCAATGAGCAGTTCTTC
. | TRBJ1-2 | TRBV19 | . | CASSGGFDASKNYGYTF | TGTGCCAGTAGTGGAGGGTTTGACGCCAGCAAAAACTATGGCTACACCTTC
. | TRBJ2-2 | TRBV11-1 | . | CASTLGLLGSTGELFF | TGTGCCAGCACGCTAGGTCTATTGGGGTCCACCGGGGAGCTGTTTTTT
. | TRBJ2-2 | TRBV11-3 | . | CASSSGVSVTGELFF | TGTGCCAGCAGCTCGGGGGTATCAGTCACCGGGGAGCTGTTTTTT
. | TRBJ1-1 | TRBV18 | . | CASRPQNTEAFF | TGTGCCAGCCGCCCGCAGAACACTGAAGCTTTCTTT
. | TRBJ1-3 | TRBV15 | . | CATSGRTQRGRDTIYF | TGTGCCACCAGCGGGAGGACACAACGAGGAAGAGACACCATATATTTT
. | TRBJ2-1 | TRBV30 | . | CAWSVRRDNEQFF | TGTGCCTGGAGTGTACGGCGGGACAATGAGCAGTTCTTC
. | TRBJ1-6 | TRBV4-1 | . | CASSQEDPSRPNSPLHF | TGCGCCAGCAGCCAAGAGGACCCCTCCAGGCCAAATTCACCCCTCCACTTT
. | TRBJ1-1 | TRBV5-1 | . | CASSLLGVRVNTEAFF | TGCGCCAGCAGCTTGTTGGGTGTCAGAGTGAACACTGAAGCTTTCTTT
. | TRBJ1-3 | TRBV4-2 | few | CASSQESGSGNTIYF | TGTGCCAGCAGCCAAGAATCGGGCTCTGGAAACACCATATATTTT
TRBD1 | TRBJ1-6 | TRBV5-4 | few | CASSPDRGDSSPLHF | TGTGCCAGCAGCCCGGACAGGGGAGATAGTTCACCCCTCCACTTT
. | TRBJ2-3 | TRBV5-1 | . | CASRRQRGTDTQYF | TGCGCCAGCAGGCGACAGCGCGGCACAGATACGCAGTATTTT
. | TRBJ2-4 | TRBV30 | . | CAWSDMVGVAKNIQYF | TGTGCCTGGAGTGATATGGTGGGGGTAGCCAAAAACATTCAGTACTTC
TRBD2 | TRBJ2-7 | TRBV6-1 | once | CASLAGVYEQYF | TGTGCCAGCCTAGCGGGGGTCTACGAGCAGTACTTC
TRBD2 | TRBJ2-1 | TRBV6-4 | . | CASSPGLAGYNEQFF | TGTGCCAGCAGTCCGGGACTAGCGGGATACAATGAGCAGTTCTTC
. | TRBJ2-5 | TRBV28 | . | CASSLQGGGQETQYF | TGTGCCAGCAGTTTACAGGGCGGGGGCCAGGAGACCCAGTACTTC
. | TRBJ2-1 | TRBV2 | . | CASSPLGNEQFF | TGTGCCAGCAGTCCCCTGGGGAATGAGCAGTTCTTC
. | TRBJ2-5 | TRBV12-5 | . | CASGLGYQETQYF | TGTGCTAGTGGTTTGGGGTACCAAGAGACCCAGTACTTC
TRBD1 | TRBJ1-5 | TRBV7-2 | . | CASSPRTGYQPQHF | TGTGCCAGCAGCCCCCGGACAGGGTACCAGCCCCAGCATTTT
TRBD1 | TRBJ1-2 | TRBV6-1 | . | CASSGQGQLLYGYTF | TGTGCCAGCAGTGGACAGGGGCAGTTACTCTATGGCTACACCTTC
. | TRBJ1-5 | TRBV10-3 | . | CAISESREQPQHF | TGTGCCATCAGTGAGTCAAGAGAACAGCCCCAGCATTTT
. | TRBJ2-7 | TRBV2 | once | CASSESPGGSHEQYF | TGTGCCAGCAGTGAGTCTCCCGGAGGGTCCCACGAGCAGTACTTC
. | TRBJ2-3 | TRBV4-1 | . | CASSQDLASAYSGTQYF | TGCGCCAGCAGCCAAGATCTCGCTAGCGCCTACTCGGGTACGCAGTATTTT
TRBD1 | TRBJ1-1 | TRBV5-1 | once | CASSAQGANTEAFF | TGCGCCAGCAGCGCTCAGGGGGCGAACACTGAAGCTTTCTTT
TRBD1 | TRBJ2-7 | TRBV5-4 | . | CASSLGGQGSVSYEQYF | TGTGCCAGCAGCTTGGGGGGACAGGGATCGGTCTCCTACGAGCAGTACTTC
. | TRBJ1-1 | TRBV30 | . | CAGRRQAMTEAFF | TGTGCCGGGAGGAGGCAGGCTATGACTGAAGCTTTCTTT
. | TRBJ2-3 | TRBV6-5 | . | CASSYSRGADTQYF | TGTGCCAGCAGTTACTCGAGGGGCGCAGATACGCAGTATTTT